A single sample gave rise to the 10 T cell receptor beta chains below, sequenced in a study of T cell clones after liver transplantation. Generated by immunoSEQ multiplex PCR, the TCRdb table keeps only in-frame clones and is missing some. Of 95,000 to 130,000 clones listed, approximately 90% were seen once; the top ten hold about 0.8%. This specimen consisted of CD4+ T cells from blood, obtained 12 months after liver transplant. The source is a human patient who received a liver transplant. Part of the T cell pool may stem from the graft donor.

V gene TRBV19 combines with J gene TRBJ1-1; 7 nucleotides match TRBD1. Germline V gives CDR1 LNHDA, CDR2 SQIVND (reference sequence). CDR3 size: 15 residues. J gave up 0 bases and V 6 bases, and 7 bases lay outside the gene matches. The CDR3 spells CASRRQGIMNTEAFF. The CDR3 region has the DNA TGTGCCAGTAGAAGACAGGGAATCATGAACACTGAAGCTTTCTTT.

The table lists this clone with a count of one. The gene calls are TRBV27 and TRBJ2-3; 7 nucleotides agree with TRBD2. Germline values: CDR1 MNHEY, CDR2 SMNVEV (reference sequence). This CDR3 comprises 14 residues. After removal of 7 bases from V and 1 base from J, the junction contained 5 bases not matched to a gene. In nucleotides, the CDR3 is TGTGCCAGCAAGCTAAGCGGGGGCACAGATACGCAGTATTTT. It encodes CASKLSGGTDTQYF.

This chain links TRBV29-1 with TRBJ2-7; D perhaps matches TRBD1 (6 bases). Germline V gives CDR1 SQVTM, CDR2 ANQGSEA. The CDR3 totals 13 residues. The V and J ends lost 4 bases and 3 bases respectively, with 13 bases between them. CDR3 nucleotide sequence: TGCAGCGTTGCTAGGCAGGGGAACTACGAGCAGTACTTC. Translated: CSVARQGNYEQYF.

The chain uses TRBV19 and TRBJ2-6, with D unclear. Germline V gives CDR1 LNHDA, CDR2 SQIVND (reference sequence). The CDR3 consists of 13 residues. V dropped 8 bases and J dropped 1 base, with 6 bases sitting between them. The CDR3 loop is CASGESGANVLTF. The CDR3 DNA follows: TGTGCCAGTGGGGAATCTGGGGCCAACGTCCTGACTTTC.

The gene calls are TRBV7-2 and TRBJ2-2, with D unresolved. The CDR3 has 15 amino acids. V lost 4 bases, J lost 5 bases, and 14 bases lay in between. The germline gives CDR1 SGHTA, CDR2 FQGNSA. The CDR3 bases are TGTGCCAGCAGCTCGACGTCTCGCCGGACCGGGGAGCTGTTTTTT. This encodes CASSSTSRRTGELFF.

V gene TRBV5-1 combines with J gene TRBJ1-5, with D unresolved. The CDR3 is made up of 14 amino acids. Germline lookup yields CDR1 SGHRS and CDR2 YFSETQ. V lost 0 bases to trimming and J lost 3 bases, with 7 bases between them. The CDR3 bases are TGCGCCAGCAGCTTGGACAGCCCCAATCAGCCCCAGCATTTT. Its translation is CASSLDSPNQPQHF. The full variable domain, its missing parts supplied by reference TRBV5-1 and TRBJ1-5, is KAGVTQTPRYLIKTRGQQVTLSCSPISGHRSVSWYQQTPGQGLQFLFEYFSETQRNKGNFPGRFSGRQFSNSRSEMNVSTLELGDSALYLCASSLDSPNQPQHFGDGTRLSIL.

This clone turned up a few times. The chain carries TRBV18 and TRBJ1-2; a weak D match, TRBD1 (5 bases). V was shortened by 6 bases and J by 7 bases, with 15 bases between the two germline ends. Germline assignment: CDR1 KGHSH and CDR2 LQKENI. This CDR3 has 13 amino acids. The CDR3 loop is CASSPTVNTGYTF. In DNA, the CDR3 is TGTGCCAGCTCCCCGACAGTTAATACTGGCTACACCTTC.

The CDR3 DNA reads TGTGCCAGCAGCGTCGGACTAGCGGGCGGGGAGCAGTACTTC. Its protein is CASSVGLAGGEQYF. The chain has TRBV2 and TRBJ2-7, with 11 positions matching TRBD2. The CDR3 covers 14 residues. The germline gives CDR1 SNHLY, CDR2 FYNNEI. V lost 6 bases and J lost 7; bases outside the gene matches: 8.

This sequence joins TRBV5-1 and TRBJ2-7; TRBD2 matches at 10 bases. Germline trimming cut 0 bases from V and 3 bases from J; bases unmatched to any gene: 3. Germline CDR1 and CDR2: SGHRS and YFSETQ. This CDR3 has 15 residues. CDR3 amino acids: CASSLVASGSYEQYF. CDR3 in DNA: TGCGCCAGCAGCTTGGTGGCTAGCGGGAGCTACGAGCAGTACTTC.

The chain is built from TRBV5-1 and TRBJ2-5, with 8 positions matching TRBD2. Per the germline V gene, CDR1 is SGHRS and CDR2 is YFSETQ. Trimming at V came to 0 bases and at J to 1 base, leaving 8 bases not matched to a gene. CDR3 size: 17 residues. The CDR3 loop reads CASSLGTSGLTQETQYF. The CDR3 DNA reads TGCGCCAGCAGCTTGGGAACTAGCGGACTGACCCAAGAGACCCAGTACTTC.